This T cell receptor (beta chain) derives from a study of T cell responses to AZD1222 COVID-19 vaccine. Measured with immunoSEQ multiplex PCR; TCRdb has only the in-frame clones, and not every one. The table lists 99,000 or so clones, about 88% of them singletons, with roughly 9.2% in the top ten. Study outcomes and limitations: Only five to seven AZD1222 recipients were seropositive at baseline. Clonal diversity may have been underestimated, and the donors were mostly white British, with more females than males. Close to half of spike-specific TCRs reportedly recognize unmutated variant regions.

This clone came up once. The antigen is undetermined. This CDR3 comprises 15 residues. The V gene's germline CDR1 is MNHEY and CDR2 SMNVEV (reference sequence). After removal of 5 bases from V and 1 base from J, the junction contained 7 bases not matched to a gene. The chain carries TRBV27 and TRBJ1-2; 7 bases are shared with TRBD1. The sequencing used peripheral blood, collected on day 0 of AZD1222 vaccination. The source of this sequence is an adult in good health. The CDR3 nucleotides are TGTGCCAGCAGTCCTCGGCAGGGGGTTAACTATGGCTACACCTTC. Translating it yields CASSPRQGVNYGYTF.